The source of this TCR beta chain is a study of T cell changes during pregnancy in multiple sclerosis. Only in-frame clones appear in the TCRdb table, and some are missing; sequencing was by immunoSEQ multiplex PCR. The sample holds some 66,000 clones; 91% are singletons and the top ten take less than 6%. Germline-derived CDR1 and CDR2 are MNHEY and SVGAGI. Trimming cost V 4 bases and J 9 bases, with 9 bases left between them. This CDR3 has 11 residues. Sequencing used CD8+ T cells from peripheral blood mononuclear cells, obtained before pregnancy. The sequence was collected from a female donor with multiple sclerosis, enrolled in a pregnancy study. V and J are TRBV6-5 and TRBJ2-5; no clear D gene. CDR3 in DNA: TGTGCCAGCAGTTCTCACCGGGCCCAGTACTTC. Translation gives CASSSHRAQYF.